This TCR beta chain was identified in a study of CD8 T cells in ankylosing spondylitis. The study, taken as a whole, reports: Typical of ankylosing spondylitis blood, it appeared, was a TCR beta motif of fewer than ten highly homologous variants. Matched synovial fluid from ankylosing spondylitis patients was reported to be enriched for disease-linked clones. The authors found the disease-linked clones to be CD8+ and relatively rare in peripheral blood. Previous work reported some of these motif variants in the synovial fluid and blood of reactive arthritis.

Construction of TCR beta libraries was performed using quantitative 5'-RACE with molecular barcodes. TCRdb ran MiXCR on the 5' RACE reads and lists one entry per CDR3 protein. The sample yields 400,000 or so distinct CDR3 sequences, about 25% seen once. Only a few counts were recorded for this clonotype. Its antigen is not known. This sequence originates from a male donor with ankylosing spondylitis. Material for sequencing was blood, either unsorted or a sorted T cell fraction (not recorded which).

The CDR3 loop reads CASSLGLAGKSSYNEQFF. CDR3 bases: TGTGCCAGCAGCTTAGGACTAGCGGGGAAGAGCTCCTACAATGAGCAGTTCTTC. The chain is built from TRBV11-3 and TRBJ2-1; 11 positions agree with TRBD2. This CDR3 spans 18 amino acids. Germline CDR1 and CDR2: SGHNT and YENEEA. J gave up 0 bases and V 1 base, and 5 bases lay outside the gene matches.